The rows below give T cell receptor beta chains drawn from one sample of a study of a mutant IDH1 vaccine in newly diagnosed glioma. Profiled with immunoSEQ multiplex PCR; TCRdb holds only in-frame clones, not every one. The repertoire holds around 40,000 clones, with roughly 84% as singletons. For these receptors, no antigen is known. The sample in question was PBMCs, obtained from a glioma patient whose treatment included an IDH1 peptide vaccine. The receptors shown here come from a woman between 18 and 29 years old with glioma. Some clones in this sample may be carry-over from other donors' samples. CDR3s include the opening cysteine and the closing phenylalanine or tryptophan. D genes are given only for firm matches. Some rows mark clone size as missing; the rest say once, few, many or name a class of expanded clone.

TRBD1	TRBV6-5	few	TRBJ2-7	CASRTGLEEQYF	TGTGCCAGCAGGACAGGGCTGGAAGAGCAGTACTTC
NA	TRBV29-1	NA	TRBJ2-7	CSVVGVYEQYF	TGCAGCGTTGTCGGGGTCTACGAGCAGTACTTC
TRBD1	TRBV2	NA	TRBJ1-6	CASRGGTGNSPLHF	TGTGCCAGCAGGGGGGGGACAGGGAATTCACCCCTCCACTTT
TRBD1	TRBV5-1	NA	TRBJ1-1	CASSPQGVGVAEAFF	TGCGCCAGCAGCCCCCAGGGGGTGGGTGTCGCTGAAGCTTTCTTT
TRBD1	TRBV30	NA	TRBJ1-4	CAWTLNRGLYEKLFF	TGTGCCTGGACCTTGAACAGGGGGCTGTATGAAAAACTGTTTTTT
TRBD1	TRBV18	NA	TRBJ1-2	CASSPRLTGTGWHGYTF	TGTGCCAGCTCACCACGGTTAACCGGGACAGGGTGGCACGGCTACACCTTC
NA	TRBV5-1	NA	TRBJ1-1	CASSLDGDTEAFF	TGCGCCAGCAGCTTGGATGGGGACACTGAAGCTTTCTTT
NA	TRBV15	NA	TRBJ1-1	CATSRDGRQAFNTEAFF	TGTGCCACCAGCAGAGATGGGCGACAGGCGTTTAACACTGAAGCTTTCTTT
NA	TRBV2	few	TRBJ1-2	CASISGSTYGYTF	TGTGCCAGCATATCCGGGTCCACCTATGGCTACACCTTC
NA	TRBV6-5	NA	TRBJ1-1	CASSPGWGTTEAFF	TGTGCCAGCAGCCCAGGGTGGGGGACCACTGAAGCTTTCTTT
NA	TRBV7-2	NA	TRBJ2-3	CASSLRVYRTPEGDTQYF	TGTGCCAGCAGCTTACGCGTTTACCGGACACCTGAAGGAGATACGCAGTATTTT
NA	TRBV5-1	NA	TRBJ1-1	CASSFGGAVKAEAFF	TGCGCCAGCAGCTTTGGAGGGGCGGTGAAGGCTGAAGCTTTCTTT
TRBD1	TRBV19	few	TRBJ1-5	CASSRSGTGGVPQHF	TGTGCCAGTAGTAGGTCCGGGACAGGGGGCGTCCCCCAGCATTTT